This T cell receptor beta chain was retrieved from a study of tumor-infiltrating lymphocytes in primary liver carcinoma. Points on this clonotype: One end of the junction varies from germline; a read error may be responsible.

Starting material of about 0.45 ug total RNA yielded TCR beta cDNA via a constant-region primer. TCR beta libraries came from three nested multiplex PCR rounds using slightly modified ARM-PCR. A C-beta reverse primer was combined with TRBV1-TRBV30 forward primers in the first two PCR rounds, and each round had 9 to 10 cycles. TCRdb called the multiplex PCR reads again in MiXCR, with one record for every CDR3 protein. This sample has 150,000 to 200,000 distinct CDR3 sequences; 70% to 90% occur once, and the top ten carry over 15%. The CDR3 is 15 amino acids. The germline V gene encodes CDR1 SQVTM and CDR2 ANQGSEA. Co-extraction of both nucleic acids (RNA and DNA) used roughly 18-32 mg of unsorted bulk tissue.

The sequencing sample was made of tumor tissue from primary liver carcinoma. This TCR was sampled from a man in his forties or fifties with primary liver carcinoma and hepatitis B virus infection. V usage is TRBV29-1 and J usage is TRBJ2-1; 7 bases fit TRBD2. For the CDR3, the DNA is TGCAGCGTTGGACTAGCAGGATGGTTCTACAATAAGCAGTTCTTC. Residues: CSVGLAGWFYNKQFF.